The rows below give T cell receptor beta chains drawn from one sample of a study of blood T cell repertoires in COVID-19. Sequenced by immunoSEQ multiplex PCR; TCRdb stores in-frame clones only, minus some. The repertoire holds over 200,000 clones, approximately 81% seen once, with roughly 7.9% in the top ten. Sequenced material: peripheral blood. All receptors derive from an elderly woman with acute or convalescent COVID-19. Both conserved end residues are part of each CDR3. Each record gives: V gene, J gene, CDR3 protein.

TRBV5-1	TRBJ2-6	CASSSDSRSGANVLTF
TRBV27	TRBJ2-5	CAPLPRESLETQYF
TRBV4-1	TRBJ1-2	CASSPGGGTDNYGYTF
TRBV21-1	TRBJ2-4	CASSKCYRGQENIQYF
TRBV19	TRBJ1-2	CASSNYGQKIYGYTF
TRBV11-2	TRBJ2-5	CASSLGAEQKETQYF
TRBV3-1/TRBV3-2	TRBJ2-1	CASSPGTGYRDEQFF
TRBV5-1	TRBJ1-4	CASSLQMDAGREKLFF
TRBV9	TRBJ1-3	CASSGDLPNTIYF
TRBV12-5	TRBJ1-2	CASARDRGGFGYGYTF
TRBV12-3/TRBV12-4	TRBJ2-5	CASRDRGIETQYF
TRBV7-9	TRBJ1-2	CASSNNQGGPYGYTF
TRBV7-9	TRBJ1-6	CASSLGGGSPLHF
TRBV19	TRBJ2-7	CASSPERQGSHEQYF
TRBV2	TRBJ2-5	CASRKRDNQETQYF
TRBV5-5	TRBJ2-1	CASSLVGPGQANNNEQFF
TRBV29-1	TRBJ1-5	CSVASYGEQPQHF
TRBV11-2	TRBJ2-2	CASTAGGQNTGELFF
TRBV4-2	TRBJ1-2	CASSQGGPSLGYTF
TRBV20-1	TRBJ2-3	CSASVIAGDKDTQYF
TRBV24-1	TRBJ1-5	CATSGLYSNQPQHF
TRBV5-1	TRBJ1-5	CASSFRGQGSDRNQPQHF
TRBV2	TRBJ1-4	CASNIDRASNEKLFF
TRBV9	TRBJ1-1	CASNLKRGSGNTEAFF
TRBV7-9	TRBJ2-1	CASSLGRGLAGAFREQFF
TRBV11-3	TRBJ2-7	CASSPGRGSVQYF
TRBV5-1	TRBJ2-7	CASSHDRAYEQYF
TRBV29-1	TRBJ1-2	CSVGRDGGRGYTF
TRBV6-5	TRBJ2-7	CASSLAGGTYEQYF
TRBV3-1/TRBV3-2	TRBJ1-6	CASSPGGGENSPLHF
TRBV19	TRBJ2-3	CASSMGQGADTQYF
TRBV10-3	TRBJ1-2	CAISDVGGISYGYTF
TRBV7-9	TRBJ2-7	CASSLAEGSRRLSYEQYF